This T cell receptor (beta chain) was captured by sequencing in a study of blood T cell repertoires in COVID-19. Study overall: COVID-19 samples, acute and convalescent, were from the United States, Italy and Spain.

Only one count was recorded for this clone. A far larger clone is only one base removed, so a read error is likely. Original methodology: The authors estimated nucleated cell counts from reference gene primer amplification. Profiled with immunoSEQ multiplex PCR; TCRdb holds only in-frame clones, not every one. The V and J calls and clone size are taken from that table; D and trimming were inferred from the DNA. The sample holds approximately 220,000 clones; around 84% are singletons and the top ten take under 20%. Deletions cut 4 bases from V and 0 bases from J, with 5 bases between. The CDR3 covers 13 residues. Participants spanned ages roughly 18 to 90 years and resided in about 24 US areas. All recovered Cohort 3 donors got two negative PCRs, got clearance, or saw symptom resolution.

The chain joins TRBV12-3 or TRBV12-4 to TRBJ2-3; weak D call: TRBD2 (5 bases). Sequenced input: PBMCs or T cells enriched from blood (not recorded which). The sequence derives from a man aged 40-49 years who had recovered from COVID-19. This CDR3 is CASSWTSTDTQYF. CDR3 DNA: TGTGCCAGCAGTTGGACTAGCACAGATACGCAGTATTTT.